This T cell receptor beta chain was obtained from a study of blood T cell repertoires in COVID-19. Whole-study context: The samples span acute and convalescent COVID-19 from the United States, Italy and Spain. Sample material is recorded as cDNA or gDNA derived from T cells, B-cell-depleted T cells, or PBMCs.

Clones were read by immunoSEQ multiplex PCR, and TCRdb kept only the in-frame ones, dropping some. The table shows roughly 110,000 clones, with 85% occurring only once. Sequenced: peripheral blood. The source is a human donor in a cohort sampled during active COVID-19.

Here the CDR3 reads CASSLSRFTDTQYF. Here the CDR3 DNA reads TGTGCCAGCAGCTTGAGCCGATTCACAGATACGCAGTATTTT. The chain uses TRBV11-2 and TRBJ2-3; no clear D. V was clipped by 3 bases and J by 2 bases, with 9 bases between them. Germline CDR1 and CDR2: SGHAT and FQNNGV. This CDR3 comprises 14 residues.